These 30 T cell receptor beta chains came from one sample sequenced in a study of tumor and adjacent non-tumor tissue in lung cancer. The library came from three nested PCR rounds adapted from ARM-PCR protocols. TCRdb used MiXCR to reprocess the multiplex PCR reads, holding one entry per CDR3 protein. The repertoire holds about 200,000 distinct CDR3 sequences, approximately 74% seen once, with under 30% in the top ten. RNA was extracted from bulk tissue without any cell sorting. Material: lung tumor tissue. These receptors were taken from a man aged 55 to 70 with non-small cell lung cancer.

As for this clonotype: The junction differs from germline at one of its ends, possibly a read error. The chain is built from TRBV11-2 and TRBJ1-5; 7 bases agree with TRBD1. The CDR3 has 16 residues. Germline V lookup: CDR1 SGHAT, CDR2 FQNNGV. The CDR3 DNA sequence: TGTGCCAGTAGCCAAAACAGGGGAGGCCATCCTCAGTCCCAGCATTTT. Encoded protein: CASSQNRGGHPQSQHF. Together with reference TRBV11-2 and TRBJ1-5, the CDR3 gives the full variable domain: EAGVAQSPRYKIIEKRQSVAFWCNPISGHATLYWYQQILGQGPKLLIQFQNNGVVDDSQLPKDRFSAERLKGVDSTLKIQPAKLEDSAVYLCASSQNRGGHPQSQHFGDGTRLSIL.

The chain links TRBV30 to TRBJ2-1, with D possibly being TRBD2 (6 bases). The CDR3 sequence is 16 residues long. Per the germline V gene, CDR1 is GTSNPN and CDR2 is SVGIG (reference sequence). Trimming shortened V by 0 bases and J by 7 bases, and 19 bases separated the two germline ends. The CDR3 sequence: CAWSVFGGARVNEQFF. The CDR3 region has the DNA TGTGCCTGGAGTGTATTCGGAGGGGCCCGGGTAAATGAGCAGTTCTTC. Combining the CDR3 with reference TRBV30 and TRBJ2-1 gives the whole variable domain SQTIHQWPATLVQPVGSPLSLECTVEGTSNPNLYWYRQAAGRGLQLLFYSVGIGQISSEVPQNLSASRPQDRQFILSSKKLLLSDSGFYLCAWSVFGGARVNEQFFGPGTRLTVL.

CDR3 residues: CASNGRYNEQFF. The CDR3 DNA sequence: TGTGCCAGCAATGGACGGTACAATGAGCAGTTCTTC. The genes are TRBV28 and TRBJ2-1; D gene uncertain. Trimming shortened V by 7 bases and J by 4 bases, and 8 bases separated the two germline ends. The germline gives CDR1 MDHEN, CDR2 SYDVKM. This CDR3 contains 12 residues.

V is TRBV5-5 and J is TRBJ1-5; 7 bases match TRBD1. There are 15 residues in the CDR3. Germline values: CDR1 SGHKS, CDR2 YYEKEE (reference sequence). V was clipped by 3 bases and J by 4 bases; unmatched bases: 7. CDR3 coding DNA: TGTGCCAGCAGCTCCAATCCAGGGGGTAATCAGCCCCAGCATTTT. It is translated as CASSSNPGGNQPQHF.

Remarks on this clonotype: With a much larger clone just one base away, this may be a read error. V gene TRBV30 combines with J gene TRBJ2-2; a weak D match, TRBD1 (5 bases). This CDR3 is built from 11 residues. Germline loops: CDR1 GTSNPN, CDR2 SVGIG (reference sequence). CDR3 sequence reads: CAWTQFRDLFF. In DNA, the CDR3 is TGTGCCTGGACCCAGTTCAGGGATCTGTTTTTT.

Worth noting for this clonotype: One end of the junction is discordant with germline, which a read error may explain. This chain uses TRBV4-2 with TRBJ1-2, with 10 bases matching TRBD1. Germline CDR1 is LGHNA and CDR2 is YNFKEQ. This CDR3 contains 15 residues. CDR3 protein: CASSQGQGANFGYTF. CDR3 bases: TGTGCCAGCAGCCAAGGACAGGGGGCTAACTTTGGCTACACATTC.

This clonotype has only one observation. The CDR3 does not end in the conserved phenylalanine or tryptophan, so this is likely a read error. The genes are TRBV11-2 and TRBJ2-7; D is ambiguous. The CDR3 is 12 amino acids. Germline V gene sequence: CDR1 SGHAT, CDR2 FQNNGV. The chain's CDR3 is CTSSPPFGEQYI. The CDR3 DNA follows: TGTACCAGCAGCCCCCCCTTCGGCGAGCAGTACATC.

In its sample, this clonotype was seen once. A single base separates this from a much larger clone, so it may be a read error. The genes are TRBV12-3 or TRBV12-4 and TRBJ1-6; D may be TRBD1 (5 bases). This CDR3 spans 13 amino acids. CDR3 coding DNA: TGTGTCAGCAGTTTGATCCGGACATCACCCCTCCACTTT. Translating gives CVSSLIRTSPLHF.

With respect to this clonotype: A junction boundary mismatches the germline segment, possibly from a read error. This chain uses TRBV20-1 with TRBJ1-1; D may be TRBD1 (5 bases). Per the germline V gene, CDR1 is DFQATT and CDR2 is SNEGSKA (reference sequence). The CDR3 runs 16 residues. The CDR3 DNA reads TGCAGTGCTAGAGTGGCGCAGAAGGGGCCGAACACTGAGGCTTTCTTT. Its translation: CSARVAQKGPNTEAFF.

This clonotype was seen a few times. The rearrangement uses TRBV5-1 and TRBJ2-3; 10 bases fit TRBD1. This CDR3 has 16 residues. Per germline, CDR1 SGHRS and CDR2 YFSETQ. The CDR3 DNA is TGCACTAGCAGCGCGACAGGGGGCGCTTGGAAAGATACGCAGTATTTT. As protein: CTSSATGGAWKDTQYF. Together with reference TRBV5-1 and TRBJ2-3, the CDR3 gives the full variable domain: KAGVTQTPRYLIKTRGQQVTLSCSPISGHRSVSWYQQTPGQGLQFLFEYFSETQRNKGNFPGRFSGRQFSNSRSEMNVSTLELGDSALYLCTSSATGGAWKDTQYFGPGTRLTVL.

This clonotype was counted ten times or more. The CDR3 nucleotides read TGCAGTGCCACCAGGGGGAGGGGAGACGAGCAGTACTTC. It codes for CSATRGRGDEQYF. V gene TRBV20-1 combines with J gene TRBJ2-7; D is tentatively TRBD1 or TRBD2 (7 bases each). Per the germline V gene, CDR1 is DFQATT and CDR2 is SNEGSKA (reference sequence). The CDR3 totals 13 residues. V dropped 6 bases and J dropped 5 bases, with 17 bases sitting between them.

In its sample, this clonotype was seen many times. CDR3 sequence reads: CSAPARTGYYNEQFF. The CDR3 DNA follows: TGCAGTGCTCCGGCCCGGACAGGCTACTACAATGAGCAGTTCTTC. The V call is TRBV20-1, the J call TRBJ2-1; TRBD1 aligns across 7 bases. Germline V gene data show CDR1 as DFQATT and CDR2 as SNEGSKA (reference sequence). The CDR3 is made up of 15 amino acids. J was trimmed by 3 bases and V by 5 bases; bases with no gene match: 10.

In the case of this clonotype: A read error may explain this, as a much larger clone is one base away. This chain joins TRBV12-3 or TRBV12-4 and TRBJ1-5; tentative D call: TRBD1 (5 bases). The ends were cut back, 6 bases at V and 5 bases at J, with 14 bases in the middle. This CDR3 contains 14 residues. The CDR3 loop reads CASSLEQGYQPQHF. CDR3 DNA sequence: TGTGCCAGCAGCCTCGAGCAGGGTTATCAGCCCCAGCATTTT.

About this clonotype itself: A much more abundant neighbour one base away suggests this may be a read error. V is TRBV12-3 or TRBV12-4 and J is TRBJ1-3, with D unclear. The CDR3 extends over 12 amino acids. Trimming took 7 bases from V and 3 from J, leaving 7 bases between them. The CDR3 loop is CASTIHGNTIYF. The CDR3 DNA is TGTGCCAGCACCATACATGGAAACACCATATATTTT.

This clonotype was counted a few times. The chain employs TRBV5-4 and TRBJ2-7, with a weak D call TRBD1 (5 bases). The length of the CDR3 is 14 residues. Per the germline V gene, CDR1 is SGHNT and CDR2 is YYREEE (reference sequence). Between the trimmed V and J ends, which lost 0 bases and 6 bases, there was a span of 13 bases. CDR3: CASSLDQGWSEQYF. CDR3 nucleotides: TGTGCCAGCAGCTTGGACCAGGGATGGAGCGAGCAGTACTTC.

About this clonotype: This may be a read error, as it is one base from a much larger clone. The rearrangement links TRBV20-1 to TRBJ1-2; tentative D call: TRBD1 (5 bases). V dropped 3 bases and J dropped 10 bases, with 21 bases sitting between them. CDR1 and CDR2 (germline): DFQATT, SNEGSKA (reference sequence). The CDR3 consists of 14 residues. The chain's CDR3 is CSARPITGRLFYTF. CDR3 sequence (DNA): TGCAGTGCTAGGCCCATAACGGGACGGCTCTTCTACACCTTC.

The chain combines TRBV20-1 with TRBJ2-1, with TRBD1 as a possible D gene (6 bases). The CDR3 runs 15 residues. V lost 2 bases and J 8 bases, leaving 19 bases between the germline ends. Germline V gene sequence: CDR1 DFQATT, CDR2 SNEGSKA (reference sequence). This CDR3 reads CSARPNREWWDEQFF. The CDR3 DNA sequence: TGCAGTGCTAGACCCAACAGGGAATGGTGGGATGAGCAGTTCTTC.

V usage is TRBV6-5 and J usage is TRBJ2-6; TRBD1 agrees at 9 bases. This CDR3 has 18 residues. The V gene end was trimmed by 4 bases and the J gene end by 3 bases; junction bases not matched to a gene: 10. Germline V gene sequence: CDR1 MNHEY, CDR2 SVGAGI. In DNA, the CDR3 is TGTGCCAGCAGTTCTTCCCGGGACAGGGCGAGTGGGGCCAACGTCCTGACTTTC. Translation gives CASSSSRDRASGANVLTF.

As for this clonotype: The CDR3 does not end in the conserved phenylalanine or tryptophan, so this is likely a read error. The CDR3 loop reads CAGSLTGAGGANVLTC. CDR3 nucleotides: TGTGCCGGCAGCTTGACAGGGGCTGGAGGGGCCAACGTCCTGACTTGC. The rearrangement joins TRBV5-5 to TRBJ2-6; 8 bases are a match to TRBD1. CDR1 SGHKS and CDR2 YYEKEE come from the germline V gene (reference sequence). The CDR3 has 16 amino acids.

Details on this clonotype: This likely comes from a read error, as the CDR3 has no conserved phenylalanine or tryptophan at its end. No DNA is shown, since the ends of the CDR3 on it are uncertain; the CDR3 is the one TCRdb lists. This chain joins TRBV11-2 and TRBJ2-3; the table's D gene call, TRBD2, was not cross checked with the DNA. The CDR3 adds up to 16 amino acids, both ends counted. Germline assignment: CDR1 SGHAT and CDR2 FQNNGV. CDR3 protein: CASSSLAGGLPDTRYV.

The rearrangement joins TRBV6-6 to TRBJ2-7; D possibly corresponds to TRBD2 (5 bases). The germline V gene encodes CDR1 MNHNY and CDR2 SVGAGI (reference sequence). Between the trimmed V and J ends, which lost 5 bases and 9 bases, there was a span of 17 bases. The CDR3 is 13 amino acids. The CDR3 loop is CASSQSDGNVQYF. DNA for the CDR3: TGTGCCAGCAGTCAATCGGACGGGAACGTGCAGTACTTC.

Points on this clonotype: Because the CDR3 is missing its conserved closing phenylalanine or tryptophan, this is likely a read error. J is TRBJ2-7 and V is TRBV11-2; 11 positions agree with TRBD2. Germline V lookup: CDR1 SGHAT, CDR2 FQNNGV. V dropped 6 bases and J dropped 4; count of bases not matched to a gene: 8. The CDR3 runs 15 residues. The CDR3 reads CASSSTSGGWYEQYI. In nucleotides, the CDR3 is TGTGCCAGCAGTTCCACTAGCGGGGGCTGGTACGAGCAGTACATC.

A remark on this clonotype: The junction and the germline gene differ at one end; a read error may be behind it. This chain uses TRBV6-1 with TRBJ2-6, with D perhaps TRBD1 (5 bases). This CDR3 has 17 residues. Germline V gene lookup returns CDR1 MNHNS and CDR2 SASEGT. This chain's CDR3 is CASSSPTAGSGANVLTF. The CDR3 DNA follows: TGTGCCAGCAGTAGCCCGACGGCCGGCTCTGGGGCCAACGTCCTAACTTTC.

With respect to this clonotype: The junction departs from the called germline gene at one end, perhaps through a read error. The DNA of the CDR3 is TGTGCCAGCACTTACCTGGCGGGGGTAGTCTACGAGCAGTACTTC. This translates into CASTYLAGVVYEQYF. V usage is TRBV6-5 and J usage is TRBJ2-7, with 7 bases matching TRBD2. The CDR3 is 15 amino acids. Germline V CDR1 and CDR2: MNHEY, SVGAGI.

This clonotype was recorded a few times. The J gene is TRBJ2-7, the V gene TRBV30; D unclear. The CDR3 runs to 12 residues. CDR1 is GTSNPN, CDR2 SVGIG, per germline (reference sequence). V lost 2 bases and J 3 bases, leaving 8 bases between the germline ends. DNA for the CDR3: TGTGCCTGGAGTACACAATTCTACGAGCAGTACTTC. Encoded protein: CAWSTQFYEQYF.

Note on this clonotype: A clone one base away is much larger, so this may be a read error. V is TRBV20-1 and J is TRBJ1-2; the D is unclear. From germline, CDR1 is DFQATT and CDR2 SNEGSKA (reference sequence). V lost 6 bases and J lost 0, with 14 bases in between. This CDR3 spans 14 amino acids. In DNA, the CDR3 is TGCAGTGCCCCCCTGGCAACCCCTAACTATGGCTACACCTTC. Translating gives CSAPLATPNYGYTF.

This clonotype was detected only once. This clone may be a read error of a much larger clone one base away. Here the CDR3 DNA reads TGCGCCAGCAGCCATGCACAGGGGTCTTGGTGGTATGGCTGCACCTTC. This codes for CASSHAQGSWWYGCTF. The V call is TRBV4-1, the J call TRBJ1-2, with 7 nucleotides matching TRBD1. The CDR3 is made up of 16 amino acids. Germline assignment: CDR1 MGHRA and CDR2 YSYEKL.

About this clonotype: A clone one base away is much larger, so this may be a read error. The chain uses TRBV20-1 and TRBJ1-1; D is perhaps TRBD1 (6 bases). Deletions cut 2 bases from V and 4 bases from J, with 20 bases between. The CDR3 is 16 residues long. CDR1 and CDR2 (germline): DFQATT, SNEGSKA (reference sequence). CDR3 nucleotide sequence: TGCAGTGCTAGAAGTGATAAGAGGGTCAGGGGCACTGAAGCTTTCTTT. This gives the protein CSARSDKRVRGTEAFF.

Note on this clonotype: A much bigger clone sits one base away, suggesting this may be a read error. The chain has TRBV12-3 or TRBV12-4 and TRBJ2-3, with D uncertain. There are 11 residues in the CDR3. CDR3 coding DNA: TGTTCCAGCAGCCGCACAGATACGCAGTATTTT. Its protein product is CSSSRTDTQYF.

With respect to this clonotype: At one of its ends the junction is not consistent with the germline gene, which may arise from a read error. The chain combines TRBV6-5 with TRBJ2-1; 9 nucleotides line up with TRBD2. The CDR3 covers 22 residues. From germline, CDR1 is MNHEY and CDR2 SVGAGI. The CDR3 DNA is TGTGCCAGCAGTTACCCCCCCACGGACAGACGCCATAGCGGGAGCTTTTACAATGAGCACTTCTTC. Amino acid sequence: CASSYPPTDRRHSGSFYNEHFF.